Reported below is one TCR beta chain. No antigen is known for it. The data are from a study of blood T cells in healthy people across ages. Findings of the study overall: Investigators treated diversity estimates from one million T cells as underestimates.

The use of a sample-barcoded 5' primer and a J-beta primer mix characterized a second PCR of roughly 6 to 11 cycles. Via MiXCR, TCRdb re-called the 5' RACE reads, giving one row per CDR3 protein. This table has 700,000 to 850,000 distinct CDR3 sequences, 35% to 40% appearing once. Ranging in age from about 6 to 95, the donors were healthy Caucasian individuals from Russia. Samples had at least 6.5 million PBMCs isolated from them. The CDR3 is 15 amino acids. Germline V gives CDR1 DFQATT, CDR2 SNEGSKA (reference sequence). Trimming shortened V by 3 bases and J by 4 bases, and 19 bases separated the two germline ends.

V and J are TRBV20-1 and TRBJ2-7; possible D gene TRBD2, 5 bases. Input material: blood. This clonotype was obtained from a man between 18 and 29 years old in good health. In DNA, the CDR3 is TGCAGTGCTAGTAGATTGGGGAGCGGACCGTACGAGCAGTACTTC. Encoded protein: CSASRLGSGPYEQYF.